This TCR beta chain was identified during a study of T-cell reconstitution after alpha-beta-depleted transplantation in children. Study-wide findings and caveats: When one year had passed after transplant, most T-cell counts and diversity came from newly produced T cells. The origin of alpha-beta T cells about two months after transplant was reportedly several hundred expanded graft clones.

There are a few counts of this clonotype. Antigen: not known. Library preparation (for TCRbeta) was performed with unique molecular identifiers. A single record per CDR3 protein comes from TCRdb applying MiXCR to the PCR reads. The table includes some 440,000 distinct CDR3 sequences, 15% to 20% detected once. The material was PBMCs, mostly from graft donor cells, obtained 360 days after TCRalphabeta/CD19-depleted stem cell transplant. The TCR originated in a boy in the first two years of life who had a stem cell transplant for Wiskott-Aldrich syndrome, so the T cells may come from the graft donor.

CDR3 residues: CASSLPGHPSETQYF. For the CDR3, the DNA is TGTGCCAGCAGTCTCCCGGGACATCCTTCCGAGACCCAGTACTTC. The chain carries TRBV12-3 or TRBV12-4 and TRBJ2-5; the D gene is possibly TRBD1 (6 bases). With 5 bases removed from V and 5 bases from J, the gap between germline ends came to 18 bases. CDR3 length: 15 residues.